Listed here are 20 T cell receptor beta chains from one sample, sequenced in a study of response to subunit inactivated influenza vaccine. TCRdb analysed the RT-PCR reads with MiXCR anew, one entry per CDR3 protein. The sample includes 600,000 to 700,000 distinct CDR3 sequences, 12% to 15% of them seen just once. The starting material was PBMCs from blood, obtained approximately 15 days before vaccination. All receptors come from a man aged 50 to 60 who received an inactivated influenza vaccine.

The chain's CDR3 is CASSASPKANTEAFF. DNA for the CDR3: TGTGCCAGCAGCGCTAGCCCTAAAGCTAACACTGAAGCTTTCTTT. The chain links TRBV3-1 to TRBJ1-1; no firm D call. The V end lost 5 bases, the J end lost 2 bases, and 15 bases lay between the germline ends. The germline V gene has CDR1 LGHDT and CDR2 YNNKEL (reference sequence). This CDR3 has 15 residues.

There are many counts of this clonotype. The J gene is TRBJ1-5, the V gene TRBV6-5, with 7 bases that match TRBD1. The V gene end was trimmed by 2 bases and the J gene end by 6 bases; junction bases not matched to a gene: 7. The CDR3 spans 15 residues. Per germline, CDR1 MNHEY and CDR2 SVGAGI. In DNA, the CDR3 is TGTGCCAGCAGTTACGGAGGGGGCGAAGGTCAGCCCCAGCATTTT. It codes for CASSYGGGEGQPQHF.

This clonotype was seen more than once but under ten times. This CDR3 reads CASSPGQTGELFF. The CDR3 nucleotides are TGCGCCAGCAGCCCCGGACAAACCGGGGAGCTGTTTTTT. The V call is TRBV5-1, the J call TRBJ2-2; D perhaps matches TRBD1 (5 bases). The CDR3 loop spans 13 amino acids. The V end was cut by 4 bases, the J end by 5 bases, with 9 bases between. Germline V gene sequence: CDR1 SGHRS, CDR2 YFSETQ.

The V gene is TRBV11-2, the J gene TRBJ2-1, with 8 bases that match TRBD2. Trimming removed 1 base from V and 4 bases from J; junction bases left unmatched: 9. The CDR3 is 17 residues long. Germline CDR1 and CDR2: SGHAT and FQNNGV. The CDR3 nucleotides read TGTGCCAGCAGCTTAGTAACTAGCGGTTATATGTACAATGAGCAGTTCTTC. Amino acid sequence: CASSLVTSGYMYNEQFF. The whole variable domain, remainder taken from reference TRBV11-2 and TRBJ2-1, is EAGVAQSPRYKIIEKRQSVAFWCNPISGHATLYWYQQILGQGPKLLIQFQNNGVVDDSQLPKDRFSAERLKGVDSTLKIQPAKLEDSAVYLCASSLVTSGYMYNEQFFGPGTRLTVL.

The table lists this clonotype with a few counts. This chain joins TRBV7-6 and TRBJ1-1, with D hard to call. Trimming left V 5 bases short and J 0 bases short, with 10 bases between. This CDR3 contains 14 residues. Germline CDR1 is SGHVS and CDR2 is FNYEAQ. CDR3 sequence: CASSVRELNTEAFF. CDR3 bases: TGTGCCAGCAGCGTTAGGGAGTTGAACACTGAAGCTTTCTTT. Together with reference TRBV7-6 and TRBJ1-1, the CDR3 gives the full variable domain: GAGVSQSPRYKVTKRGQDVALRCDPISGHVSLYWYRQALGQGPEFLTYFNYEAQQDKSGLPNDRFSAERPEGSISTLTIQRTEQRDSAMYRCASSVRELNTEAFFGQGTRLTVV.

This clonotype was detected a few times. The gene calls are TRBV6-1 and TRBJ1-4, with 8 bases aligning to TRBD1. The germline gives CDR1 MNHNS, CDR2 SASEGT. V lost 10 bases to trimming and J lost 7 bases; unmatched junction nucleotides: 11. The CDR3 length is 14 residues. The CDR3 DNA reads TGTGCCACAGGAGTCCAGGGGGCAGGTGAAAAACTGTTTTTT. It encodes CATGVQGAGEKLFF.

This clonotype showed up many times. V and J are TRBV7-2 and TRBJ2-5; no definite D call. V was trimmed by 5 bases and J by 4 bases, leaving 8 bases between them. Germline CDR1 is SGHTA and CDR2 is FQGNSA. This CDR3 contains 12 residues. This CDR3 is CASSKASETQYF. The CDR3 bases are TGTGCCAGCAGCAAAGCCTCAGAGACCCAGTACTTC.

This clonotype was seen a few times. The rearrangement uses TRBV5-1 and TRBJ2-7, with D maybe TRBD2 (5 bases). Germline values: CDR1 SGHRS, CDR2 YFSETQ. V was shortened by 1 base and J by 6 bases, with 14 bases between the two germline ends. This CDR3 is built from 14 residues. CDR3 nucleotide sequence: TGCGCCAGCAGCTTGAGTGGGAGAAATGGCGAGCAGTACTTC. Residues: CASSLSGRNGEQYF.

This clonotype has just a few counts. The chain joins TRBV4-3 to TRBJ1-2; 9 bases map to TRBD1. V was pared by 4 bases and J by 8 bases, with 17 bases of the junction left unmatched. The germline V gene has CDR1 LGHNA and CDR2 YSLEER. This CDR3 contains 17 residues. CDR3 sequence (DNA): TGCGCCAGCAGCCCTAGTCCCGGGACAGGGATTGTGACAGGCTACACCTTC. Translated: CASSPSPGTGIVTGYTF.

The CDR3 coding sequence is TGCGCCAGCAGCCAAGATCGGTCCGCTCTCCCGACCCATGGCTACACCTTC. Its translation: CASSQDRSALPTHGYTF. V usage is TRBV4-3 and J usage is TRBJ1-2, with D unclear. Germline V CDR1 and CDR2: LGHNA, YSLEER. Between the trimmed V and J ends, which lost 0 bases and 6 bases, there was a span of 20 bases. The CDR3 has 17 amino acids.

This clonotype appeared a few times. The V and J genes are TRBV30 and TRBJ2-7, with D perhaps TRBD1 or TRBD2 (6 bases each). Trimming shortened V by 4 bases and J by 2 bases, and 15 bases separated the two germline ends. Germline V gene data show CDR1 as GTSNPN and CDR2 as SVGIG (reference sequence). The CDR3 runs 14 residues. This chain's CDR3 is CAWKVSGAPYEQYF. The CDR3 region has the DNA TGTGCCTGGAAGGTATCGGGGGCTCCCTACGAGCAGTACTTC. Complete variable domain (other parts from reference TRBV30 and TRBJ2-7): SQTIHQWPATLVQPVGSPLSLECTVEGTSNPNLYWYRQAAGRGLQLLFYSVGIGQISSEVPQNLSASRPQDRQFILSSKKLLLSDSGFYLCAWKVSGAPYEQYFGPGTRLTVT.

In its sample, this clonotype was seen a few times. The chain links TRBV12-3 or TRBV12-4 to TRBJ2-6, with 11 bases that match TRBD2. CDR3 size: 17 residues. V dropped 6 bases and J dropped 0; count of bases not matched to a gene: 4. The DNA of the CDR3 is TGTGCCAGCAGCATACTAGCGGGAGTCTCTGGGGCCAACGTCCTGACTTTC. It codes for CASSILAGVSGANVLTF.

The chain couples TRBV30 to TRBJ2-3, with D possibly called TRBD1 or TRBD2 (5 bases each). V was pared by 1 base and J by 6 bases, with 17 bases between. CDR3 length equals 15 residues. Germline V lookup: CDR1 GTSNPN, CDR2 SVGIG (reference sequence). CDR3 nucleotides: TGTGCCTGGAGTGGGAGTAGGGACCCTCGGGATACGCAGTATTTT. Its translation: CAWSGSRDPRDTQYF.

This rearrangement joins TRBV29-1 to TRBJ1-2; D uncertain. Trimming left V 4 bases short and J 5 bases short, with 8 bases between. This CDR3 region has 11 residues. Germline V gene lookup returns CDR1 SQVTM and CDR2 ANQGSEA. The CDR3 bases are TGCAGCGTTGTAGCCCGATATGGCTACACCTTC. Encoded protein: CSVVARYGYTF.

This clonotype was seen a handful of times. V gene TRBV15 combines with J gene TRBJ1-5; D uncertain. Looked up from germline, CDR1 is LNHNV and CDR2 is YYDKDF (reference sequence). The CDR3 spans 16 residues. V was shortened by 1 base and J by 0 bases, with 10 bases between the two germline ends. The CDR3 region is CATSRVSVYSNQPQHF. DNA of the CDR3: TGTGCCACCAGCAGAGTTTCGGTTTATAGCAATCAGCCCCAGCATTTT.

The chain is built from TRBV29-1 and TRBJ2-6, with D possibly matching TRBD2 (6 bases). Trimming shortened V by 6 bases and J by 4 bases, and 16 bases separated the two germline ends. The length of the CDR3 is 15 residues. Per the germline V gene, CDR1 is SQVTM and CDR2 is ANQGSEA. The CDR3 sequence: CSVGLGLEGANVLTF. CDR3 nucleotide sequence: TGCAGCGTGGGACTGGGGCTGGAGGGGGCCAACGTCCTGACTTTC.

This chain uses TRBV9 with TRBJ2-3; 8 nucleotides align to TRBD2. Trimming removed 0 bases from V and 3 bases from J; junction bases left unmatched: 3. Germline values: CDR1 SGDLS, CDR2 YYNGEE. This CDR3 comprises 15 residues. CDR3 in DNA: TGTGCCAGCAGCGTAGGTAGCGGGGCTACAGATACGCAGTATTTT. This sequence encodes CASSVGSGATDTQYF.

This clonotype was observed a handful of times. The chain uses TRBV9 and TRBJ2-5; TRBD2 agrees at 7 bases. J gave up 1 base and V 4 bases, and 7 bases lay outside the gene matches. The CDR3 extends over 15 amino acids. Per germline, CDR1 SGDLS and CDR2 YYNGEE. CDR3 sequence: CASSYLGGTQETQYF. Here the CDR3 DNA reads TGTGCCAGCAGCTACCTCGGGGGGACCCAAGAGACCCAGTACTTC. Using reference TRBV9 and TRBJ2-5 for the parts outside the CDR3, the full variable domain is DSGVTQTPKHLITATGQRVTLRCSPRSGDLSVYWYQQSLDQGLQFLIQYYNGEERAKGNILERFSAQQFPDLHSELNLSSLELGDSALYFCASSYLGGTQETQYFGPGTRLLVL.

This chain links TRBV20-1 with TRBJ2-7; D not resolved. The CDR3 has 12 residues. The V gene's germline CDR1 is DFQATT and CDR2 SNEGSKA (reference sequence). V lost 0 bases to trimming and J lost 1 base, with 4 bases between them. The CDR3 DNA is TGCAGTGCTAGAGACAGGTCCTACGAGCAGTACTTC. Amino acid sequence: CSARDRSYEQYF.

This clonotype turned up a few times. The chain combines TRBV21-1 with TRBJ2-1; the D call TRBD1 from the table was never checked on the DNA. TRBV21-1 is a known pseudogene. The CDR3 consists of 14 residues. Here the CDR3 reads CAVKGASSYNEQFF. The DNA for the CDR3 is TGTGCCGTCAAAGGGGCGAGCTCCTACAATGAGCAGTTCTTC.